This TCR beta chain was recovered during a study of blood T cells in healthy people across ages. For the second PCR, which ran for roughly 7 to 11 cycles, a sample-barcoded 5' primer and a J-beta primer mix were used. Every molecule of cDNA carried a tag from a template-switch adaptor with 12 random nucleotides. A single record per CDR3 protein comes from TCRdb applying MiXCR to the 5' RACE reads. The sample holds hundreds of thousands of distinct CDR3 sequences, 29% seen once. This clonotype was counted many times. This TCR was sampled from a woman older than 75 in good health. Input material: blood.

This CDR3 reads CSASHGQGGQPQHF. Here the CDR3 DNA reads TGCAGTGCTAGCCATGGACAGGGCGGCCAGCCCCAGCATTTT. The gene calls are TRBV20-1 and TRBJ1-5; 8 bases match TRBD1. Losses at the gene ends were 3 bases for V and 7 bases for J; bases not matched to a gene: 8. The CDR3 covers 14 residues. Germline V gene data show CDR1 as DFQATT and CDR2 as SNEGSKA (reference sequence).